Shown below are 3 T cell receptor beta chains from a single sample sequenced in a study of cytomegalovirus exposure and HLA in healthy donors. Primers for the PCR totalled 60 Vbeta and 13 Jbeta. TCRdb keeps only in-frame clones here, not all; method: immunoSEQ multiplex PCR. The data show 120,000 or so clones, with 75% to 85% seen just once and approximately 9.6% held by the top ten. Sequencing was done on a sample of PBMCs. The receptors here all came from a woman aged 45-59 years in good health and CMV-seropositive.

This clone was counted a few times. This sequence joins TRBV5-1 and TRBJ2-3; 7 bases match TRBD1. In germline, CDR1 is SGHRS, CDR2 YFSETQ. V lost 4 bases, J lost 5 bases, and 7 bases stayed unmatched. The CDR3 spans 14 residues. CDR3 in amino acids: CASSLGQAGDTQYF. The CDR3 coding sequence is TGCGCCAGCAGCCTAGGACAGGCTGGAGATACGCAGTATTTT.

The chain links TRBV30 to TRBJ1-2; D is ambiguous. V was pared by 2 bases and J by 4 bases, with 23 bases between. There are 17 residues in the CDR3. The V gene's germline CDR1 is GTSNPN and CDR2 SVGIG (reference sequence). The DNA of the CDR3 is TGTGCCTGGAGTCCCCCCGGGAGGGCCTTCTGGGGCTATGGCTACACCTTC. Residues: CAWSPPGRAFWGYGYTF.

This chain links TRBV11-2 with TRBJ2-7; 14 bases map to TRBD2. Germline V CDR1 and CDR2: SGHAT, FQNNGV. J lost 9 bases, V lost 5 bases, and 9 bases had no gene match. There are 15 residues in the CDR3. CDR3 bases: TGTGCCAGCAGCCTCACCGGGACTAGCGGGAGTCTGCAGTACTTC. Its protein is CASSLTGTSGSLQYF. The full variable domain, with the rest looked up from reference TRBV11-2 and TRBJ2-7, is EAGVAQSPRYKIIEKRQSVAFWCNPISGHATLYWYQQILGQGPKLLIQFQNNGVVDDSQLPKDRFSAERLKGVDSTLKIQPAKLEDSAVYLCASSLTGTSGSLQYFGPGTRLTVT.